This T cell receptor (beta chain) was documented in a study of T cells in Graves' hyperthyroidism and ophthalmopathy. The investigators amplified TCR beta CDR3 regions from RNA transcripts. TCR CDR3 underwent first-round RT-PCR with the HTBI primer set. TCRdb re-called the multiplex PCR reads through MiXCR, storing one row per CDR3 protein. The sample lists 660,000 or so distinct CDR3 sequences; around 20% were seen once. Diagnostic decisions used clinical symptoms, serum thyroxine and TRAb, thyroid ultrasound and orbital computed tomography. PBMCs were derived from 9.5 to 10 ml fresh peripheral blood. The V gene's germline CDR1 is SGHAT and CDR2 FQNNGV. V lost 5 bases to trimming and J lost 1 base, with 20 bases between them. The CDR3 runs to 17 residues.

Source material: blood. The chain joins TRBV11-2 to TRBJ1-1, with a tentative D call TRBD1 (6 bases). This sequence was found in a young man with Graves' ophthalmopathy. Written as DNA, the CDR3 is TGTGCCAGCAGCCCGAACCATTTTGGACAGAAGAACACTGAAGCTTTCTTT. Protein sequence: CASSPNHFGQKNTEAFF.